This TCR beta chain was captured by sequencing in a study of early T cells in non-severe SARS-CoV-2 infection. Study-wide background: The sequenced material was bulk RNA from unsorted whole blood, and its chains were unpaired. Regarding the study as a whole: The VDJdb matching leaned toward anti-spike CD8 responses and overlooked private and CD4 specificities.

With 1 base removed from V and 5 bases from J, the gap between germline ends came to 4 bases. CDR3 length: 12 residues. In regard to this clonotype: Its antigen remains unidentified.

Unique molecular identifiers were added to individual cDNA molecules. Each CDR3 protein gets one entry after TCRdb re-called the 5' RACE reads with MiXCR. The sample has 30,000 to 35,000 distinct CDR3 sequences, roughly 6% seen once. This sequence was found in an adult who was a healthcare worker with PCR-confirmed SARS-CoV-2 infection or an uninfected control (not recorded which). Sequencing used whole blood. This chain connects TRBV12-3 or TRBV12-4 to TRBJ2-3; D not certain. In DNA, the CDR3 is TGTGCCAGCAGTTTAGGGATAGATACGCAGTATTTT. This sequence encodes CASSLGIDTQYF.